This T cell receptor (beta chain) was captured by sequencing in a study of blood T cells in healthy people across ages. Study results and caveats: Across the age range, TCR beta diversity per million T cells fell in a roughly linear way.

A sample-barcoded 5' primer and a J-beta primer mix were used in a second PCR of about 7 to 11 cycles. MiXCR, run by TCRdb on the 5' RACE reads, gives a single entry per CDR3 protein. The sample lists 450,000 to 650,000 distinct CDR3 sequences, more than 20% occurring once. This clonotype was seen more than once but under ten times. The antigen remains unidentified. The CDR3 length is 14 residues. Germline assignment: CDR1 MNHNY and CDR2 SVGAGI (reference sequence). With 7 bases clipped from V and 4 bases from J, the junction kept 6 bases outside the gene matches. This sample also appeared in a second study, on T cells of mothers and their children.

The chain uses TRBV6-6 and TRBJ2-3; 9 bases are shared with TRBD1. The sequence derives from a boy aged 10-17 years in good health. The sequenced material came from blood. In nucleotides, the CDR3 is TGTGCCAGCACTCCGGACAGGGGCTCAGATACGCAGTATTTT. Translating it yields CASTPDRGSDTQYF.